This TCR beta chain was obtained from a study of radiation and T cells in renal cell carcinoma. About the research overall: Nephrectomy followed 15 Gy stereotactic body radiation by 4 weeks.

The germline gives CDR1 MNHNS, CDR2 SASEGT. V lost 5 bases to trimming and J lost 1 base, with 11 bases between them. The CDR3 spans 14 residues. Remarks on this clone: As yet, its antigen is unknown.

General study findings and limits: In blood, top tumor clones expanded by 2 weeks, shrinking by 4. Pretreatment tumor biopsies were lacking, so baseline clonotypes are unknown.

Produced via immunoSEQ multiplex PCR; TCRdb's table is partial and in-frame only. The table shows about 150,000 clones, with 80% to 90% occurring only once. The time point here: blood 2 weeks post-SBRT. The treatment is: 15 Gy SBRT to primary tumor, nephrectomy 4 weeks later. The material was blood, obtained from a patient whose treatment included radiotherapy and nephrectomy. The sequence was obtained from a woman aged 45-65 years with renal cell carcinoma. The chain links TRBV6-1 to TRBJ1-1; D gene ambiguous. The CDR3 spells CASSQENGNTEAFF. The CDR3 nucleotides are TGTGCCAGCAGTCAAGAGAACGGGAACACTGAAGCTTTCTTT.